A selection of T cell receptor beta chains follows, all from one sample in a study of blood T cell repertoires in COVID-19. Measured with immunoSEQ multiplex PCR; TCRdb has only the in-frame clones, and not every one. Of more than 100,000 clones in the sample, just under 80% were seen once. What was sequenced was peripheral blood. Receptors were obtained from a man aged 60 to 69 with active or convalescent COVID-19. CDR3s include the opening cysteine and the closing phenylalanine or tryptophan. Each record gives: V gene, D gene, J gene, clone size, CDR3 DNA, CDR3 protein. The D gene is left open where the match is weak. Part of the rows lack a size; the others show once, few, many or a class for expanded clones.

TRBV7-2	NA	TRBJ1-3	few	TGTGCCAGCAGCCCCAGGTGGCTCGATAGGAACACCATATATTTT	CASSPRWLDRNTIYF
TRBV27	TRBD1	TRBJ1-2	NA	TGTGCCAGCAGTCTGGACAGGGGGGACTATGGCTACACCTTC	CASSLDRGDYGYTF
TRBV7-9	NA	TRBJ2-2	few	TGTGCCAGCAGCTTGGGTTCTGGAGTCGCGAACACCGGGGAGCTGTTTTTT	CASSLGSGVANTGELFF
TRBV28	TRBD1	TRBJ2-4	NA	TGTGCCAGCAGCTTAACAGGGGGGCCCACATACTCCAAAAACATTCAGTACTTC	CASSLTGGPTYSKNIQYF
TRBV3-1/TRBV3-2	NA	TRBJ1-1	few	TGTGCCAGCAGCCAAGTTAAGTCCCAGGTGAACACTGAAGCTTTCTTT	CASSQVKSQVNTEAFF
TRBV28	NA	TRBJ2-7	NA	TGTGCCAGCAGTTCCCCCGGGACTGAAACCTACGAGCAGTACTTC	CASSSPGTETYEQYF
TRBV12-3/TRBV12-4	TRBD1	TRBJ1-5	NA	TGTGCCAGCACCAGGGGGGTTCATCAGCCCCAGCATTTT	CASTRGVHQPQHF
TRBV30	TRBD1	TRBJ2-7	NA	TGTGCCTGGAGCCGGGGACAGGGGGGCTACGAGCAGTACTTC	CAWSRGQGGYEQYF
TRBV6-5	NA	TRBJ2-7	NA	TGTGCCAGCAGCCGAGGGGGGGAACCCTACGAGCAGTACTTC	CASSRGGEPYEQYF
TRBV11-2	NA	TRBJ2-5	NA	TGTGCCAGCAGCTTAGATCCGGGAGTCGAGACCCAGTACTTC	CASSLDPGVETQYF
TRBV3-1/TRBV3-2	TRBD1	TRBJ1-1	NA	TGTGCCAGCAGCCAGGCGGGACAGATTGAGGGAGCTTTCTTT	CASSQAGQIEGAFF
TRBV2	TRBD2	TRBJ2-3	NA	TGTGCCAGCAGTGACCCCGAGTCGGGACTAGCGGAGTTGGGGGATACGCAGTATTTT	CASSDPESGLAELGDTQYF
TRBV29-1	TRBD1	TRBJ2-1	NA	TGCAGCGTGGAGGGACAGGGAGCTTACAATGAGCAGTTCTTC	CSVEGQGAYNEQFF
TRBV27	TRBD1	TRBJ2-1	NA	TGTGCCAGCAGTTTCGGACAGGGGCACAATGAGCAGTTCTTC	CASSFGQGHNEQFF
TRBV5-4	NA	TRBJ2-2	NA	TGTGCCAGCAGCTTTTCGCCCGCGGGCGGGGAGCTGTTTTTT	CASSFSPAGGELFF
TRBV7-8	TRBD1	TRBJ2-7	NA	TGTGCCAGCAGCCGACAGGGAATGGTTTACGAGCAGTACTTC	CASSRQGMVYEQYF
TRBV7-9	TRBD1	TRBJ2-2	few	TGTGCCAGCAGCATCCGGACAGGGAACACCGGGGAGCTGTTTTTT	CASSIRTGNTGELFF
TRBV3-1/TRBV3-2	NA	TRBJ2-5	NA	TGTGCCAGCAGCCCTATGAGTGAGACCCAGTACTTC	CASSPMSETQYF
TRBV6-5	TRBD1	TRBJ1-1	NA	TGTGCCAGCAGTTACGGACAGGGGACTGAAGCTTTCTTT	CASSYGQGTEAFF
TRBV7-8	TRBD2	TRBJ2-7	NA	TGTGCCAGCAGCTTTAGCGGGAACGAGCAGTACTTC	CASSFSGNEQYF
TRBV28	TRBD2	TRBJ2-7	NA	TGTGCCAGCAGTTTTCGGGGACTAGCGGGCTACGAGCAGTACTTC	CASSFRGLAGYEQYF
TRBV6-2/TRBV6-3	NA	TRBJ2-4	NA	TGTGCCAGCAGTTTTACTAAGGACATTCAGTACTTC	CASSFTKDIQYF
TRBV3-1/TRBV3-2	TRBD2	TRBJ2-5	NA	TGTGCCAGCAGCCAACCGGGACTAATGGAGACCCAGTACTTC	CASSQPGLMETQYF
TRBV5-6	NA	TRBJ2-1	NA	TGTGCCAGCAGCTTGGTTAGCGGCCCTTACAATGAGCAGTTCTTC	CASSLVSGPYNEQFF
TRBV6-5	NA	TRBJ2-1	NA	TGTGCCAGCAGTCAAACTAATGAGCAGTTCTTC	CASSQTNEQFF
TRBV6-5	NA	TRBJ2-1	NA	TGTGCCAGCAGTTACTCCCGAGACAGAGAGCAGTTCTTC	CASSYSRDREQFF